This T cell receptor (beta chain) comes out of a study of T cell repertoires in cytomegalovirus infection. Findings and caveats of the study: Cumulative public TCR beta family frequency identified carriers of CMV plus the relevant HLA.

The V gene end was trimmed by 1 base and the J gene end by 2 bases; junction bases not matched to a gene: 3. The CDR3 loop spans 16 amino acids. Germline CDR1 is SGHAT and CDR2 is FQNNGV. Points on this clonotype: Its antigen is not identified.

In TCRdb, the reads were re-called with MiXCR into one record per CDR3 protein. Here the sample spans hundreds of thousands of distinct CDR3 sequences, roughly a third being singletons. The chain couples TRBV11-2 to TRBJ2-3; 10 bases fit TRBD2. This clonotype was obtained from a human donor in good health (CMV status not recorded). Some clones in this sample may be carry-over from other donors' samples. The source material was cultured PBMCs, sampled from culture after CMV antigen stimulation. CDR3 region: CASSLVGTSDTDTQYF. The DNA of the CDR3 is TGTGCCAGCAGCTTAGTCGGGACTAGCGACACAGATACGCAGTATTTT.